This paragraph covers one T cell receptor (beta chain) sequence. Its antigen is unknown. Within one base of it there is no much larger clone, and no base qualities were kept. This specimen belongs to a study of vaccination and CD4 T cells after COVID-19 (dated 2022 in TCRdb). Looking at the study overall: Every convalescent patient had a positive nasal swab PCR test for SARS-CoV-2, with mild disease in nine or ten patients and severe disease in one. The spike-specific CD4+ TCR repertoire was compared before and after mRNA vaccination in approximately ten COVID-19 convalescent patients and a handful of infection-naive healthy vaccine recipients. Participants received two doses of either the Pfizer-BioNTech BNT162b2 vaccine (n=8) or the Moderna mRNA-1273 vaccine (n=2). Post-vaccine blood samples were obtained a median of around 67 days after the second vaccine dose, with a range of roughly 12 to 250 days. Post-COVID blood samples were collected from convalescent patients a median of about 92 days after diagnosis, with a range of about 35 to 180 days. For stimulating the cultures, overlapping spike peptide pools were used, derived from SARS-CoV-2 as well as from the common cold coronaviruses HCoV-NL63, HCoV-OC43 and HCoV-229E. The convalescent cohort comprised six males and four females, including two Hispanic individuals, seven Caucasians, two Asians and one multiracial person. In control cultures, a CEFX viral epitope pool was used as positive control, an HIV-1 Nef peptide pool was used as negative control, or no peptide was added. Results the study describes overall, beyond this receptor: In convalescent patients, a median roughly 85% of post-vaccine SARS-CoV-2-reactive clones were detected only after vaccination, suggesting vaccine-specific priming. Of the vaccine-specific clones found in convalescent patients, nearly all (304 of 307) were mono-reactive for SARS-CoV-2 spike instead of being cross-reactive with common cold coronaviruses. The median count of SARS-CoV-2-reactive clonotypes went up from around 20 after infection to 38 after vaccination, although the change was not significant. The number of convalescent patients in the study was relatively small, and the study did not examine early timepoints following natural infection.

The receptor library was made with PCR. DNA from cultured CD4+ T cells was subjected to TCR sequencing with the Oncomine TCR Beta short-read assay at the Johns Hopkins FTIC core. The QIAamp micro DNA kit was used to extract genomic DNA from the cultured CD4+ T cells. Oncomine TCR Beta libraries from cultured CD4+ T cells were pooled using unique dual indexes and sequenced on an Illumina iSeq 100. Per the source publication's procedure: Non-productive sequences were removed, and CDR3s not starting with C, not ending with F or W, or shorter than 7 amino acids were discarded. The MANAFEST web application identified antigen-specific clonotypes by comparing peptide-stimulated wells against reference wells and other culture wells. An FDR below 0.05, an odds ratio above 5, and a productive frequency above 0.1% in at least two of three replicate wells were required for clones to be considered positive. A clonotype counted as cross-reactive if it showed significant expansion both in the SARS-CoV-2 spike wells and in at least one common cold coronavirus spike condition. CDR3 homology was assessed with Levenshtein distances (stringdist) and unrooted phylogenetic trees (ape) in R version 3.6.1. The raw public data were reprocessed by TCRdb itself: fastp quality trimming at Q25, MiXCR clonotype calling, in-frame beta chains only. All rows with the same CDR3 protein become a single entry with the most common DNA and genes. The V and J calls come from TCRdb's annotation, not from the publication. This sample has thousands of distinct CDR3 sequences in its table, and more than 20% of those were observed once. 20% to 25% of the sample is in the top ten clones.

The label giving this sample's treatment or condition can be read as: roughly 10-day PBMC culture with coronavirus spike peptide pools or control peptides (ViraFEST assay). The ViraFEST assay was used in the study, in which antigen-specific T cells were expanded with peptide pools and expanded clonotypes were subsequently identified by TCR sequencing. The positive SARS-CoV-2 PCR tests of the convalescent patients were dated from March to December 2020, before the Alpha, Beta and Delta variants emerged in the United States. More than 1.5 million PBMCs per well were cultured in IMDM with approximately 5.5% human AB serum and about 9.2 IU/ml IL-2, plus 10 ug/ml peptide pools. On days 3 and 7, half of the culture medium was replaced with fresh IL-2-containing medium. CD4+ T cells were isolated after roughly eleven days of culture through negative selection using the EasySep CD4+ T cell isolation kit. PBMCs were separated from whole blood using Ficoll-Paque Plus gradient centrifugation and then either used fresh or cryopreserved at -140C. Culture conditions were generally each tested in triplicate wells.

Sequences SGHTA (CDR1) and FQGTGA (CDR2) are obtained from the germline V gene. The CDR3 covers 18 residues, taking in both the cysteine and the phenylalanine. Here the CDR3 DNA is all that survives: 54 bases in frame from base 1. The germline V end is reduced by 1 base and the J end by 2 bases; junction bases left unmatched: 10. The TCR was taken from a human donor with COVID-19. The chain links TRBV7-3 with TRBJ1-1; 10 junctional bases match TRBD1. Sequencing used cultured CD4+ T cells from blood. The nucleotide sequence reads TGTGCCAGCAGCTTAAGGGGGGGGACAGGGGAGCTTAACACTGAAGCTTTCTTT. Its coded protein is CASSLRGGTGELNTEAFF.